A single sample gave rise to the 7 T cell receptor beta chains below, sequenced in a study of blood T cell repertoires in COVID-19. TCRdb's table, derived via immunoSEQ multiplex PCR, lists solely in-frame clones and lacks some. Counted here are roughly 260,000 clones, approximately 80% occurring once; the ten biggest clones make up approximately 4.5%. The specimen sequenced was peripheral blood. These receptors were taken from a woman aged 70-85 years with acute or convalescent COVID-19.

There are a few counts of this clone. CDR3 nucleotides: TGTGCCAGCAGCTTAGACGGGGTTTCACCCCTCCACTTT. It yields the protein CASSLDGVSPLHF. This sequence joins TRBV7-9 and TRBJ1-6; D is unresolved. The CDR3 spans 13 residues. V lost 1 base, J lost 9 bases, and 7 bases lay in between. The V gene's germline CDR1 is SEHNR and CDR2 FQNEAQ (reference sequence). The variable domain in full, with the rest retrieved from reference TRBV7-9 and TRBJ1-6, is DTGVSQNPRHKITKRGQNVTFRCDPISEHNRLYWYRQTLGQGPEFLTYFQNEAQLEKSRLLSDRFSAERPKGSFSTLEIQRTEQGDSAMYLCASSLDGVSPLHFGNGTRLTVT.

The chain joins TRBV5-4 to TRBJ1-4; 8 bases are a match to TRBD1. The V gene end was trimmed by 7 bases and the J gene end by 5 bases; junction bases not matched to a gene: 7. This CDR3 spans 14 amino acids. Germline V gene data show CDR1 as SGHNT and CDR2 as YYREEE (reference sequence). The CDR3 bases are TGTGCCAGCCACAGGGGGAGGGACAATGAAAAACTGTTTTTT. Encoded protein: CASHRGRDNEKLFF.

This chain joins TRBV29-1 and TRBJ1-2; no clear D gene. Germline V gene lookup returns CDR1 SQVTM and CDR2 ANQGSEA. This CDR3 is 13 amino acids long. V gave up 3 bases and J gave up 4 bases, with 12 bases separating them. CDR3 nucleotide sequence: TGCAGCGTTGACTCCCTCGCGCCCTATGGCTACACCTTC. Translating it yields CSVDSLAPYGYTF.

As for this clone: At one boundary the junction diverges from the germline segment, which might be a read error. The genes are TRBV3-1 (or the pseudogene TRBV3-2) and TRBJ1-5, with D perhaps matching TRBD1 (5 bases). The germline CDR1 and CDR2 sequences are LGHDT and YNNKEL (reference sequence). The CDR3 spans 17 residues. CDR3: CTSSPGFGGTSNQPQHF. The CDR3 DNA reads TGTACCAGCAGCCCCGGGTTCGGGGGGACGAGCAATCAGCCCCAGCATTTT.

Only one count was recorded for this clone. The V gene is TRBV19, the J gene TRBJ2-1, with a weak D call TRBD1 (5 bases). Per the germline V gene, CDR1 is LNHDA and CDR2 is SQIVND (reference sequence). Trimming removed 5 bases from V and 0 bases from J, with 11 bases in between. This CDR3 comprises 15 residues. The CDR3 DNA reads TGTGCCAGTAGTGCTTACAGGAGCTCCTACAATGAGCAGTTCTTC. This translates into CASSAYRSSYNEQFF.

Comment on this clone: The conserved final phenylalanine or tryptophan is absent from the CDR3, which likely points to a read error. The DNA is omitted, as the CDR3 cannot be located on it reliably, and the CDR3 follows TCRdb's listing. The CDR3 loop reads CAISEFTGDRLI. The rearrangement uses TRBV10-3 and TRBJ1-2; TRBD1, the D gene given by the table, was not confirmed from the DNA. Germline loops: CDR1 ENHRY, CDR2 SYGVKD. Termini included, the CDR3 measures 12 amino acids.

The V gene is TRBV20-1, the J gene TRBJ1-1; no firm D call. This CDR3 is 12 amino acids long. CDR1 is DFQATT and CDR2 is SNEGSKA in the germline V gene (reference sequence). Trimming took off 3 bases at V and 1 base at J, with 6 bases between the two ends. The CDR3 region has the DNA TGCAGTGCTAGTTCTTCGAACACTGAAGCTTTCTTT. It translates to CSASSSNTEAFF.